Following are 31 T cell receptor beta chains from one sample sequenced in a study of blood T cell repertoires in COVID-19. Sequenced by immunoSEQ multiplex PCR; TCRdb stores in-frame clones only, minus some. This table has around 280,000 clones, approximately 84% appearing once. The source material was peripheral blood. These receptors came from a woman aged 25 to 39 who had recovered from COVID-19.

The CDR3 sequence: CASSVTLNPYEQYF. The CDR3 coding sequence is TGTGCCAGTAGTGTCACATTGAATCCCTACGAGCAGTACTTC. V and J are TRBV19 and TRBJ2-7; D is undetermined. Trimming stripped 5 bases from V and 2 bases from J, with 13 bases between. This CDR3 is built from 14 residues. Germline CDR1 LNHDA, CDR2 SQIVND (reference sequence).

The J gene is TRBJ2-2, the V gene TRBV27; maybe TRBD2 (7 bases). V was cut by 6 bases and J by 1 base, with 15 bases left in between. Germline values: CDR1 MNHEY, CDR2 SMNVEV (reference sequence). The CDR3 loop spans 16 amino acids. CDR3 sequence reads: CASSGEGGVNTGELFF. The CDR3 DNA is TGTGCCAGCAGCGGGGAGGGGGGCGTGAACACCGGGGAGCTGTTTTTT.

The V call is TRBV7-6, the J call TRBJ2-7; D gene unclear. The CDR3 runs to 15 residues. Germline CDR1 is SGHVS and CDR2 is FNYEAQ. V lost 1 base, J lost 0 bases, and 10 bases lay in between. The CDR3 loop is CASSLEVGGSYEQYF. CDR3 bases: TGTGCCAGCAGCTTAGAGGTAGGCGGCTCCTACGAGCAGTACTTC.

This rearrangement joins TRBV24-1 to TRBJ2-1, with D perhaps matching TRBD2 (5 bases). V was pared by 2 bases and J by 4 bases, with 8 bases between. Per the germline V gene, CDR1 is KGHDR and CDR2 is SFDVKD. The CDR3 runs to 14 residues. CDR3 sequence (DNA): TGTGCCACCAGTGATTCCCGGGATTACAATGAGCAGTTCTTC. It yields the protein CATSDSRDYNEQFF.

The chain has TRBV18 and TRBJ2-3; 8 bases line up with TRBD2. From germline, CDR1 is KGHSH and CDR2 LQKENI. This CDR3 has 16 residues. V shed 4 bases and J 3 bases; nucleotides not matched to a gene: 9. CDR3 nucleotide sequence: TGTGCCAGCTCACAACCCGGGACTAGAAGGACAGATACGCAGTATTTT. This encodes CASSQPGTRRTDTQYF. Filled out from reference TRBV18 and TRBJ2-3, the complete variable domain reads NAGVMQNPRHLVRRRGQEARLRCSPMKGHSHVYWYRQLPEEGLKFMVYLQKENIIDESGMPKERFSAEFPKEGPSILRIQQVVRGDSAAYFCASSQPGTRRTDTQYFGPGTRLTVL.

With regard to this clone: This sample also contains other DNA sequences that code for the same CDR3. This sequence joins TRBV19 and TRBJ2-7; 8 bases fit TRBD2. Trimming removed 3 bases from V and 2 bases from J; junction bases left unmatched: 3. This CDR3 spans 14 amino acids. Germline CDR1 reads LNHDA; CDR2 reads SQIVND (reference sequence). The CDR3 here is CASSIGGGTYEQYF. CDR3 sequence (DNA): TGTGCCAGTAGTATTGGCGGGGGGACCTACGAGCAGTACTTC.

The chain is built from TRBV2 and TRBJ2-3; weak D call: TRBD2 (5 bases). The CDR3 consists of 13 residues. Per the germline V gene, CDR1 is SNHLY and CDR2 is FYNNEI. Trimming pared 2 bases from V and 5 bases from J, leaving 8 bases between. CDR3 coding DNA: TGTGCCAGCAGTGAATACCGGGGAGATACGCAGTATTTT. It is translated as CASSEYRGDTQYF.

The rearrangement joins TRBV7-8 to TRBJ2-5, with D tentatively TRBD1 (6 bases). The CDR3 has 14 amino acids. Deletions cut 5 bases from V and 1 base from J, with 11 bases between. Germline V gene lookup returns CDR1 SGHVS and CDR2 FQNEAQ. In DNA, the CDR3 is TGTGCCAGCAGCCTTGGACAGAGCCAAGAGACCCAGTACTTC. Protein product: CASSLGQSQETQYF.

The chain combines TRBV5-6 with TRBJ1-1, with unresolved D. Germline CDR1 reads SGHDT; CDR2 reads YYEEEE. The CDR3 runs to 11 residues. Deletions cut 0 bases from V and 8 bases from J, with 5 bases between. The CDR3 here is CASSLAGEAFF. The CDR3 region has the DNA TGTGCCAGCAGCTTGGCAGGAGAAGCTTTCTTT.

CDR3 nucleotides: TGTGCCAGCAGCCCTCAGGGAGGACAGGGTTGGACCGGGGAGCTGTTTTTT. Protein product: CASSPQGGQGWTGELFF. The rearrangement links TRBV7-6 to TRBJ2-2; 8 bases align to TRBD1. The CDR3 loop spans 17 amino acids. The V gene end was trimmed by 5 bases and the J gene end by 5 bases; junction bases not matched to a gene: 13. The germline CDR1 and CDR2 sequences are SGHVS and FNYEAQ.

The rearrangement links TRBV6-5 to TRBJ2-7, with TRBD2 identical over 11 bases. There are 14 residues in the CDR3. After removal of 4 bases from V and 4 bases from J, the junction contained 3 bases not matched to a gene. Per the germline V gene, CDR1 is MNHEY and CDR2 is SVGAGI. In nucleotides, the CDR3 is TGTGCCAGCAGTTCTAGCGGGAGGACGTACGAGCAGTACTTC. This sequence encodes CASSSSGRTYEQYF.

The chain has TRBV4-2 and TRBJ2-1; 7 bases are shared with TRBD2. CDR1 is LGHNA and CDR2 is YNFKEQ in the germline V gene. The CDR3 has 17 amino acids. Trimming removed 1 base from V and 10 bases from J; junction bases left unmatched: 16. CDR3 nucleotide sequence: TGTGCCAGCAGCCAAGTAACTAGCGCGGAGGGGTTTCGGGAGCAGTTCTTC. Encoded protein: CASSQVTSAEGFREQFF.

V gene TRBV4-1 combines with J gene TRBJ2-7, with D possibly TRBD1 on 5 matching bases. CDR1 is MGHRA and CDR2 is YSYEKL in the germline V gene. Trimming removed 4 bases from V and 0 bases from J, with 10 bases in between. The CDR3 covers 14 residues. The CDR3 nucleotides are TGCGCCAGCAGCCCCGACAGCGTCTCCTACGAGCAGTACTTC. This sequence encodes CASSPDSVSYEQYF.

The V gene is TRBV5-5, the J gene TRBJ2-7, with D possibly being TRBD1 (5 bases). The germline V gene has CDR1 SGHKS and CDR2 YYEKEE (reference sequence). This CDR3 has 13 residues. Trimming left V 2 bases short and J 2 bases short, with 8 bases between. Written as DNA, the CDR3 is TGTGCCAGCAGCTTTGGGGCAGCCTACGAGCAGTACTTC. It specifies CASSFGAAYEQYF.

This chain connects TRBV5-1 to TRBJ2-1; 9 bases are a match to TRBD2. Germline V gene sequence: CDR1 SGHRS, CDR2 YFSETQ. Trimming took 7 bases from V and 7 from J; bases not matched to a gene: 12. The CDR3 sequence is 15 residues long. The CDR3 spells CASGPGLAEYNEQFF. CDR3 nucleotides: TGCGCCAGCGGACCGGGACTAGCTGAGTATAATGAGCAGTTCTTC.

This chain connects TRBV3-1 (or the pseudogene TRBV3-2) to TRBJ2-7, with unresolved D. This CDR3 is built from 12 residues. Trimming left V 4 bases short and J 0 bases short, with 4 bases between. CDR1 and CDR2 from the germline V gene are LGHDT and YNNKEL (reference sequence). As DNA, the CDR3 is TGTGCCAGCAGCCCACACTCCTACGAGCAGTACTTC. This translates into CASSPHSYEQYF.

The sample holds one count of this clone. The chain carries TRBV7-2 and TRBJ2-2, with D possibly matching TRBD1 (5 bases). The germline CDR1 and CDR2 sequences are SGHTA and FQGNSA. The V end lost 2 bases, the J end lost 7 bases, and 11 bases lay between the germline ends. This CDR3 region has 14 residues. The CDR3, as DNA: TGTGCCAGCAGCTTAAGCAGGGCCAACGGGGAGCTGTTTTTT. This sequence encodes CASSLSRANGELFF.

The V call is TRBV27, the J call TRBJ1-2; 9 nucleotides line up with TRBD1. Germline V lookup: CDR1 MNHEY, CDR2 SMNVEV (reference sequence). CDR3 length: 15 amino acids. The ends lost 6 bases at V and 9 bases at J; junction bases unmatched: 14. The CDR3 region has the DNA TGTGCCAGCAGGGATGAAACAGGGGGCGCTAGGAGCTACACCTTC. Translating gives CASRDETGGARSYTF.

The chain couples TRBV9 to TRBJ1-2; 10 bases line up with TRBD1. CDR1 is SGDLS, CDR2 YYNGEE, per germline. The CDR3 runs 15 residues. V gave up 4 bases and J gave up 4 bases; unmatched junction bases: 7. The CDR3 sequence is CASSTRTGGAYGYTF. Here the CDR3 DNA reads TGTGCCAGCAGCACGCGGACAGGGGGGGCCTATGGCTACACCTTC.

Only a few counts were recorded for this clone. J is TRBJ1-1 and V is TRBV19; TRBD1 is a possible D gene (6 bases). This CDR3 has 12 residues. The ends were cut back, 6 bases at V and 3 bases at J, with 8 bases in the middle. CDR1 is LNHDA and CDR2 is SQIVND in the germline V gene (reference sequence). CDR3 in amino acids: CASSQGYTEAFF. In DNA, the CDR3 is TGTGCCAGTAGCCAGGGGTACACTGAAGCTTTCTTT.

V and J are TRBV27 and TRBJ2-3; TRBD1 agrees at 8 bases. The junction had 10 bases not matched to a gene; V was cut back by 4 bases and J by 4 bases. This CDR3 contains 16 residues. The germline gives CDR1 MNHEY, CDR2 SMNVEV (reference sequence). The CDR3 DNA is TGTGCCAGCAGTTCGGTTGGACAGGGATATGCAGATACGCAGTATTTT. Its protein product is CASSSVGQGYADTQYF.

The V call is TRBV30, the J call TRBJ1-6; D gene ambiguous. Germline CDR1 GTSNPN, CDR2 SVGIG (reference sequence). The CDR3 is made up of 15 amino acids. The V gene lost 1 base and the J gene lost 8 bases, with 15 bases spanning the gap. In DNA form, the CDR3 reads TGTGCCTGGAGTGACTCCCCCCGAGATTATTCACCCCTCCACTTT. It specifies CAWSDSPRDYSPLHF.

This rearrangement joins TRBV5-5 to TRBJ2-7; D gene unclear. Between the trimmed V and J ends, which lost 0 bases and 3 bases, there was a span of 10 bases. Germline-derived CDR1 and CDR2 are SGHKS and YYEKEE (reference sequence). The CDR3 loop spans 14 amino acids. In DNA form, the CDR3 reads TGTGCCAGCAGCTTGGACTTGCTTTTCTACGAGCAGTACTTC. Protein product: CASSLDLLFYEQYF.

In DNA, the CDR3 is TGTGCCAGCAGCTTATTAGGAGGGACGGACTATGGCTACACCTTC. This translates into CASSLLGGTDYGYTF. The chain employs TRBV7-2 and TRBJ1-2, with a weak D call TRBD1 (5 bases). In germline, CDR1 is SGHTA, CDR2 FQGNSA. With 2 bases removed from V and 3 bases from J, the gap between germline ends came to 13 bases. The CDR3 consists of 15 residues.

This sequence joins TRBV11-3 and TRBJ2-1; the D gene is possibly TRBD2 (5 bases). The CDR3 length is 15 residues. In germline, CDR1 is SGHNT, CDR2 YENEEA. Trimming cost V 4 bases and J 7 bases, with 17 bases left between them. This CDR3 reads CASSSGWASLNEQFF. The CDR3 coding sequence is TGTGCCAGCAGCTCCGGATGGGCTAGCCTAAATGAGCAGTTCTTC.

This rearrangement joins TRBV5-1 to TRBJ2-1; 9 nucleotides agree with TRBD2. V trimming: 5 bases; J trimming: 6 bases; junction bases outside the gene matches: 9. Germline V gene sequence: CDR1 SGHRS, CDR2 YFSETQ. This CDR3 contains 15 residues. CDR3 coding DNA: TGCGCCAGCAGTCCTATGGCGGGAGGGACCAATGAGCAGTTCTTC. Protein sequence: CASSPMAGGTNEQFF. The whole variable domain, filled in from reference TRBV5-1 and TRBJ2-1, reads KAGVTQTPRYLIKTRGQQVTLSCSPISGHRSVSWYQQTPGQGLQFLFEYFSETQRNKGNFPGRFSGRQFSNSRSEMNVSTLELGDSALYLCASSPMAGGTNEQFFGPGTRLTVL.

The genes are TRBV7-2 and TRBJ1-6, with D maybe TRBD1 (6 bases). The CDR3 length is 14 residues. CDR1 is SGHTA and CDR2 is FQGNSA in the germline V gene. Trimming removed 5 bases at V and 12 bases at J, with 17 bases between. The CDR3 spells CASSPGQITGPLHF. In nucleotides, the CDR3 is TGTGCCAGCAGCCCCGGACAGATTACGGGACCCCTCCACTTT.

The chain uses TRBV14 and TRBJ2-7; no firm D call. Per germline, CDR1 SGHDN and CDR2 FVKESK. This CDR3 is 11 amino acids long. V was cut by 3 bases and J by 3 bases, with 3 bases left in between. CDR3 DNA: TGTGCCAGCAGCCATCGCTACGAGCAGTACTTC. Protein product: CASSHRYEQYF.

V gene TRBV7-9 combines with J gene TRBJ1-2, with TRBD1 matching 8 bases. The germline V gene has CDR1 SEHNR and CDR2 FQNEAQ (reference sequence). V lost 5 bases to trimming and J lost 8 bases; unmatched junction nucleotides: 10. The CDR3 totals 14 residues. CDR3 nucleotides: TGTGCCAGCAGCCCGATGGACAGGGAGGGCGGCTACACCTTC. Its protein is CASSPMDREGGYTF.

The J gene is TRBJ2-3, the V gene TRBV7-3, with D tentatively TRBD1 (6 bases). Germline CDR1 is SGHTA and CDR2 is FQGTGA. V was trimmed by 4 bases and J by 1 base, leaving 18 bases between them. The CDR3 loop spans 17 amino acids. CDR3 protein: CASSSGQGGEGTDTQYF. CDR3 bases: TGTGCCAGCAGCTCCGGACAAGGGGGAGAGGGCACAGATACGCAGTATTTT.

The chain carries TRBV7-3 and TRBJ2-7, with 7 bases that match TRBD2. Per germline, CDR1 SGHTA and CDR2 FQGTGA. This CDR3 has 14 amino acids. Unmatched junction bases numbered 3, after V lost 2 bases and J lost 2 bases. CDR3 sequence: CASSLGGSAYEQYF. Written as DNA, the CDR3 is TGTGCCAGCAGCTTAGGCGGGAGCGCCTACGAGCAGTACTTC.